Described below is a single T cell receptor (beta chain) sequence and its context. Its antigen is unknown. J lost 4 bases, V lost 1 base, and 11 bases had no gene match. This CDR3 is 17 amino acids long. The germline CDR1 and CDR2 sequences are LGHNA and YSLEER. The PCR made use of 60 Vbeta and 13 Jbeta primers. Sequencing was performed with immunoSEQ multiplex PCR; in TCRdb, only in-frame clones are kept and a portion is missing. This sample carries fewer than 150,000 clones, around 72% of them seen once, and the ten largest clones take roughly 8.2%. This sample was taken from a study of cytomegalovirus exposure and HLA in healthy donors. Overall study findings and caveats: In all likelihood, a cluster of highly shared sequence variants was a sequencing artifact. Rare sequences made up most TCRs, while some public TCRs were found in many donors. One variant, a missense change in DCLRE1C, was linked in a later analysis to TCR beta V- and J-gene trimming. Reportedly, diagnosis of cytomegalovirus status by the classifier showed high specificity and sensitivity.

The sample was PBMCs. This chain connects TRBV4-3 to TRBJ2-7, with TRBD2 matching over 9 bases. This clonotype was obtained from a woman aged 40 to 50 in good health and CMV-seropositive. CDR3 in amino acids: CASSQALASGVGYEQYF. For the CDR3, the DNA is TGCGCCAGCAGCCAAGCTTTGGCTAGCGGGGTTGGGTACGAGCAGTACTTC.